The 32 T cell receptor beta chains reported below all come from one sample, sequenced in a study of TIL therapy for anti-PD-1-resistant metastatic lung cancer. The time point: pre-treatment sample, taken before nivolumab and TIL therapy. Tumor tissue came from excised metastases, mostly pleural nodules or supraclavicular lymph nodes. This was the immunoSEQ v3 assay. Measured with immunoSEQ multiplex PCR; TCRdb has only the in-frame clones, and not every one. The sample includes tens of thousands of clones, 70% to 85% of them seen just once. The starting material was tumor tissue, obtained at baseline. Source of these receptors: a person between 25 and 80 years old with non-small cell lung cancer.

The chain is built from TRBV6-1 and TRBJ1-6; D gene uncertain. The V gene's germline CDR1 is MNHNS and CDR2 SASEGT. This CDR3 region has 14 residues. V lost 6 bases, J lost 7 bases, and 13 bases lay in between. CDR3 nucleotide sequence: TGTGCCAGCAGCCTTGGACTTTTCAATTCACCCCTCCACTTT. Translated: CASSLGLFNSPLHF.

The chain carries TRBV19 and TRBJ1-1, with D possibly TRBD1 on 5 matching bases. The V end was cut by 3 bases, the J end by 0 bases, with 14 bases between. This CDR3 comprises 16 residues. Germline loops: CDR1 LNHDA, CDR2 SQIVND (reference sequence). CDR3 sequence reads: CASSIGAALLNTEAFF. The CDR3 DNA is TGTGCCAGTAGTATCGGGGCCGCGCTCTTGAACACTGAAGCTTTCTTT. The complete variable domain, with remaining parts taken from reference TRBV19 and TRBJ1-1, reads DGGITQSPKYLFRKEGQNVTLSCEQNLNHDAMYWYRQDPGQGLRLIYYSQIVNDFQKGDIAEGYSVSREKKESFPLTVTSAQKNPTAFYLCASSIGAALLNTEAFFGQGTRLTVV.

The chain joins TRBV30 to TRBJ2-6; 9 nucleotides line up with TRBD1. In germline, CDR1 is GTSNPN, CDR2 SVGIG (reference sequence). The CDR3 totals 16 residues. V lost 0 bases, J lost 0 bases, and 0 bases stayed unmatched. CDR3 sequence: CAWSVQGASGANVLTF. The CDR3 DNA reads as TGTGCCTGGAGTGTACAGGGGGCCTCTGGGGCCAACGTCCTGACTTTC.

As regards this clone: A junction boundary mismatches the germline segment, possibly from a read error. The chain employs TRBV7-7 and TRBJ1-5; no firm D call. The length of the CDR3 is 13 residues. Looked up from germline, CDR1 is SSHAT and CDR2 is FNYEAQ (reference sequence). CDR3 protein: CASSLSPRQPQHF. For the CDR3, the DNA is TGTGCTAGCAGCTTGAGTCCCCGGCAGCCCCAGCATTTT.

The J gene is TRBJ2-5, the V gene TRBV28; 13 bases agree with TRBD2. CDR1 is MDHEN, CDR2 SYDVKM, per germline. The CDR3 length is 14 residues. The trim removed 5 bases at V and 4 bases at J, leaving 1 base unmatched. CDR3: CASSGTSGIETQYF. The CDR3 coding sequence is TGTGCCAGCAGTGGGACTAGCGGGATAGAGACCCAGTACTTC. The full variable domain, rest sourced from reference TRBV28 and TRBJ2-5, is DVKVTQSSRYLVKRTGEKVFLECVQDMDHENMFWYRQDPGLGLRLIYFSYDVKMKEKGDIPEGYSVSREKKERFSLILESASTNQTSMYLCASSGTSGIETQYFGPGTRLLVL.

V gene TRBV29-1 combines with J gene TRBJ2-7; perhaps TRBD1 as D (5 bases). CDR1 SQVTM and CDR2 ANQGSEA come from the germline V gene. Trimming took 4 bases from V and 0 from J, leaving 10 bases between them. The CDR3 totals 13 residues. The CDR3 nucleotides read TGCAGCGTTGGTGGGGCTACCTCCTACGAGCAGTACTTC. It specifies CSVGGATSYEQYF.

The chain uses TRBV28 and TRBJ2-5; perhaps TRBD1 as D (6 bases). V lost 7 bases, J lost 4 bases, and 13 bases lay in between. Germline V gives CDR1 MDHEN, CDR2 SYDVKM. The CDR3 has 13 residues. The CDR3 nucleotides read TGTGCCAGCACCTCTCCCAGGGGAGAGACCCAGTACTTC. Translation: CASTSPRGETQYF.

There are a few counts of this clone. The rearrangement uses TRBV27 and TRBJ1-2, with 7 bases that match TRBD1. V shed 5 bases and J 5 bases; nucleotides not matched to a gene: 5. The CDR3 consists of 13 residues. CDR1 is MNHEY, CDR2 SMNVEV, per germline (reference sequence). This chain's CDR3 is CASSDRDLYGYTF. DNA of the CDR3: TGTGCCAGCAGTGACAGGGATCTTTATGGCTACACCTTC.

This chain connects TRBV5-1 to TRBJ1-2, with D tentatively TRBD1 (6 bases). The CDR3 totals 14 residues. Trimming cost V 4 bases and J 2 bases, with 12 bases left between them. CDR1 and CDR2 (germline): SGHRS, YFSETQ. In DNA form, the CDR3 reads TGCGCCAGCAGCGTTGACGGGGGCAACTATGGCTACACCTTC. Translation gives CASSVDGGNYGYTF.

The V and J genes are TRBV2 and TRBJ2-7; D is uncertain. Per germline, CDR1 SNHLY and CDR2 FYNNEI. Deletions cut 6 bases from V and 3 bases from J, with 12 bases between. The CDR3 is 13 residues long. CDR3 sequence (DNA): TGTGCCAGCAGGCCCCCCGACCTCTACGAGCAGTACTTC. Its protein product is CASRPPDLYEQYF.

This chain links TRBV5-1 with TRBJ2-1; TRBD2 matches 11 bases. CDR1 is SGHRS, CDR2 YFSETQ, per germline. The length of the CDR3 is 13 residues. The trim removed 5 bases at V and 8 bases at J, leaving 3 bases unmatched. This CDR3 reads CASRTSGKDEQFF. CDR3 DNA sequence: TGCGCCAGCAGGACTAGCGGGAAAGATGAGCAGTTCTTC.

This clone has a single count. This rearrangement joins TRBV15 to TRBJ1-1; no definite D call. V was clipped by 0 bases and J by 1 base, with 9 bases between them. Germline V CDR1 and CDR2: LNHNV, YYDKDF (reference sequence). The CDR3 is 15 residues long. The CDR3 spells CATSRDKTANTEAFF. CDR3 nucleotide sequence: TGTGCCACCAGCAGAGATAAAACCGCGAACACTGAAGCTTTCTTT.

This clone was detected only once. This chain connects TRBV7-2 to TRBJ1-1; tentatively, D is TRBD1 (6 bases). CDR3 length equals 14 residues. CDR1 and CDR2 (germline): SGHTA, FQGNSA. V dropped 5 bases and J dropped 4 bases, with 14 bases sitting between them. The CDR3: CASSPGQGTTEAFF. The CDR3 DNA sequence: TGTGCCAGCAGCCCTGGGCAGGGGACCACTGAAGCTTTCTTT.

A few counts support this clone. The CDR3 DNA sequence: TGTGCCAGCAGTTTAAACGACTATGGCTACACCTTC. This sequence encodes CASSLNDYGYTF. V usage is TRBV28 and J usage is TRBJ1-2; the D is unclear. V gave up 2 bases and J gave up 3 bases, with 4 bases separating them. The CDR3 loop spans 12 amino acids. CDR1 is MDHEN and CDR2 is SYDVKM in the germline V gene.

The chain is built from TRBV9 and TRBJ1-4, with a possible D match to TRBD1 (5 bases). V was shortened by 0 bases and J by 2 bases, with 11 bases between the two germline ends. Looked up from germline, CDR1 is SGDLS and CDR2 is YYNGEE. This CDR3 has 16 residues. CDR3 DNA: TGTGCCAGCAGCGTAGGGGGACCCGCGACTAATGAAAAACTGTTTTTT. Translated, it gives CASSVGGPATNEKLFF.

The chain couples TRBV30 to TRBJ1-5, with D uncertain. There are 12 residues in the CDR3. The germline V gene encodes CDR1 GTSNPN and CDR2 SVGIG (reference sequence). V was pared by 3 bases and J by 0 bases, with 3 bases between. The CDR3 protein is CAWRYSNQPQHF. Here the CDR3 DNA reads TGTGCCTGGAGGTATAGCAATCAGCCCCAGCATTTT. Complete variable domain (other parts from reference TRBV30 and TRBJ1-5): SQTIHQWPATLVQPVGSPLSLECTVEGTSNPNLYWYRQAAGRGLQLLFYSVGIGQISSEVPQNLSASRPQDRQFILSSKKLLLSDSGFYLCAWRYSNQPQHFGDGTRLSIL.

The V call is TRBV6-6, the J call TRBJ2-1; no definite D call. V lost 0 bases to trimming and J lost 10 bases, with 13 bases between them. The CDR3 length is 14 residues. CDR1 and CDR2 from the germline V gene are MNHNY and SVGAGI (reference sequence). CDR3 residues: CASSYSEWAGEQFF. In DNA form, the CDR3 reads TGTGCCAGCAGTTACTCGGAGTGGGCCGGAGAGCAGTTCTTC.

This rearrangement joins TRBV7-2 to TRBJ1-5, with 8 positions matching TRBD1. The junction had 5 bases not matched to a gene; V was cut back by 6 bases and J by 1 base. This CDR3 is built from 15 residues. Germline CDR1 SGHTA, CDR2 FQGNSA. CDR3 amino acids: CASRRGQESNQPQHF. The CDR3 DNA is TGTGCCAGCAGGAGGGGACAGGAAAGCAATCAGCCCCAGCATTTT.

This sequence joins TRBV13 and TRBJ2-7, with 10 nucleotides matching TRBD1. V gave up 5 bases and J gave up 5 bases; unmatched junction bases: 9. The CDR3 runs 15 residues. Germline-derived CDR1 and CDR2 are PRHDT and FYEKMQ (reference sequence). CDR3 protein: CASSAPGQGVDEQYF. The CDR3 DNA is TGTGCCAGCAGCGCCCCTGGACAGGGGGTGGACGAGCAGTACTTC.

This chain connects TRBV10-1 to TRBJ2-2, with 7 nucleotides matching TRBD2. Germline lookup yields CDR1 WNHNN and CDR2 SYGVQD (reference sequence). V gave up 4 bases and J gave up 1 base; unmatched junction bases: 0. The CDR3 is 14 residues long. CDR3 residues: CASSGEGNTGELFF. The CDR3 region has the DNA TGCGCCAGCAGTGGGGAGGGGAACACCGGGGAGCTGTTTTTT.

CDR3 DNA sequence: TGTGCCAGCAGCGAGGCGGGGGGTTCCAATGAGCAGTTCTTC. It translates to CASSEAGGSNEQFF. The V gene is TRBV7-3, the J gene TRBJ2-1, with TRBD2 identical over 8 bases. The trim removed 5 bases at V and 6 bases at J, leaving 6 bases unmatched. The CDR3 extends over 14 amino acids. The germline V gene has CDR1 SGHTA and CDR2 FQGTGA.

CDR3: CSVEAFPGYEQYF. Written as DNA, the CDR3 is TGCAGCGTTGAAGCCTTTCCGGGCTACGAGCAGTACTTC. The chain joins TRBV29-1 to TRBJ2-7; D remains ambiguous. Trimming removed 1 base at V and 3 bases at J, with 10 bases between. Germline V gives CDR1 SQVTM, CDR2 ANQGSEA. There are 13 residues in the CDR3.

The V gene is TRBV9, the J gene TRBJ1-2; tentative D call: TRBD1 (6 bases). Deletions cut 4 bases from V and 8 bases from J, with 15 bases between. The germline V gene has CDR1 SGDLS and CDR2 YYNGEE. The CDR3 sequence is 13 residues long. The CDR3 region is CASSLRQGQGYTF. CDR3 coding DNA: TGTGCCAGCAGCCTTAGGCAGGGGCAGGGCTACACCTTC.

The V gene is TRBV6-6, the J gene TRBJ1-2, with 7 bases that match TRBD1. V lost 5 bases to trimming and J lost 8 bases; unmatched junction nucleotides: 5. The V gene's germline CDR1 is MNHNY and CDR2 SVGAGI (reference sequence). The CDR3 contains 12 residues. CDR3 nucleotide sequence: TGTGCCAGCAGTCCTACAGGGGCCGGCTACACCTTC. This gives the protein CASSPTGAGYTF.

This clone has just one count. The chain couples TRBV11-2 to TRBJ2-4, with D tentatively TRBD1 (6 bases). CDR1 and CDR2 from the germline V gene are SGHAT and FQNNGV. The CDR3 totals 14 residues. V was shortened by 1 base and J by 13 bases, with 17 bases between the two germline ends. The CDR3: CASSLAGGRDNQYF. The CDR3 DNA reads TGTGCCAGCAGCTTAGCGGGTGGCCGGGACAACCAGTACTTC. The complete variable domain, with remaining parts taken from reference TRBV11-2 and TRBJ2-4, reads EAGVAQSPRYKIIEKRQSVAFWCNPISGHATLYWYQQILGQGPKLLIQFQNNGVVDDSQLPKDRFSAERLKGVDSTLKIQPAKLEDSAVYLCASSLAGGRDNQYFGAGTRLSVL.

The chain uses TRBV7-3 and TRBJ2-2; 9 bases map to TRBD2. The CDR3 runs to 15 residues. CDR1 and CDR2 from the germline V gene are SGHTA and FQGTGA. The V gene end was trimmed by 5 bases and the J gene end by 7 bases; junction bases not matched to a gene: 8. CDR3 coding DNA: TGTGCCAGCAGCCCCGGTGTGCGGGGGGGCGGGGAGCTGTTTTTT. It codes for CASSPGVRGGGELFF.

The chain employs TRBV4-3 and TRBJ2-7, with 9 bases aligning to TRBD2. Trimming took 4 bases from V and 1 from J; bases not matched to a gene: 8. The CDR3 consists of 16 residues. CDR1 and CDR2 (germline): LGHNA, YSLEER. The CDR3 loop reads CASSPAFAGGSYEQYF. CDR3 DNA sequence: TGCGCCAGCAGCCCCGCCTTTGCGGGAGGGTCCTACGAGCAGTACTTC.

The count of this clone is one. The gene calls are TRBV11-2 and TRBJ2-7, with D possibly being TRBD1 (5 bases). CDR3 length: 16 amino acids. Germline values: CDR1 SGHAT, CDR2 FQNNGV. The germline V and J ends were trimmed by 6 bases and 3 bases, with 21 bases remaining between them. For the CDR3, the DNA is TGTGCCAGCAGTTATGTTCAGGGTGCGAGACACTACGAGCAGTACTTC. Its protein is CASSYVQGARHYEQYF.

The chain combines TRBV4-1 with TRBJ1-4, with D uncertain. V was cut by 0 bases and J by 0 bases, with 14 bases left in between. The CDR3 extends over 18 amino acids. From germline, CDR1 is MGHRA and CDR2 YSYEKL. The CDR3 sequence: CASSQDTPSAATNEKLFF. The DNA for the CDR3 is TGCGCCAGCAGCCAAGATACGCCAAGTGCGGCAACTAATGAAAAACTGTTTTTT.

The rearrangement joins TRBV6-1 to TRBJ1-2; a weak D match, TRBD1 (5 bases). V was trimmed by 2 bases and J by 4 bases, leaving 11 bases between them. Germline V lookup: CDR1 MNHNS, CDR2 SASEGT. This CDR3 region has 14 residues. The CDR3 is CASSESGTIYGYTF. CDR3 nucleotide sequence: TGTGCCAGCAGTGAATCGGGGACGATCTATGGCTACACCTTC.

The V gene is TRBV7-9, the J gene TRBJ2-2; 10 positions match TRBD2. The CDR3 is made up of 18 amino acids. Trimming cost V 3 bases and J 0 bases; bases outside gene matches: 7. In germline, CDR1 is SEHNR, CDR2 FQNEAQ (reference sequence). CDR3 residues: CASSFPSGGPSNTGELFF. CDR3 nucleotide sequence: TGTGCCAGCAGCTTCCCTAGCGGGGGCCCCTCGAACACCGGGGAGCTGTTTTTT.

V is TRBV5-1 and J is TRBJ2-7, with TRBD1 identical over 9 bases. V trimming: 2 bases; J trimming: 6 bases; junction bases outside the gene matches: 9. The germline V gene encodes CDR1 SGHRS and CDR2 YFSETQ. The CDR3 runs 15 residues. DNA of the CDR3: TGCGCCAGCAGCTTTGGGGGACAGGGTACCTCCGAGCAGTACTTC. Protein sequence: CASSFGGQGTSEQYF.